A selection of T cell receptor beta chains follows, all from one sample in a study of T cell repertoires in cytomegalovirus infection. TCRdb reprocessed the reads via MiXCR and lists one record per CDR3 protein. The data hold approximately 770,000 distinct CDR3 sequences, with 25% to 30% observed a single time. These receptors are not linked to any known antigen. The sample here was cultured CD8+ T cells from PBMCs, taken from culture after CMV antigen stimulation. Receptors originate from a human donor in good health (CMV status not recorded). Some clones in this sample may be carry-over from other donors' samples. CDR3s include the opening cysteine and the closing phenylalanine or tryptophan. The D gene is left open where the match is weak. Only part of the rows carry a size: once, few, many, or a class if the clone is expanded.

J gene | clone size | V gene | D gene | CDR3 DNA | CDR3 protein
TRBJ1-1 | many | TRBV19 | TRBD1 | TGTGCCAGTAGACCTCTCAGGGGGCTCACTGAAGCTTTCTTT | CASRPLRGLTEAFF
TRBJ2-7 | few | TRBV5-5 | NA | TGTGCCAGCAGCTTCGAGGGGGGCTCCTACGAGCAGTACTTC | CASSFEGGSYEQYF
TRBJ1-1 | few | TRBV14 | NA | TGTGCCAGCAGCCCTCACCTACTTTTGGACCCCACTTGGGGCACTGAAGCTTTCTTT | CASSPHLLLDPTWGTEAFF
TRBJ2-3 | NA | TRBV12-3/TRBV12-4 | TRBD2 | TGTGCCAGCAGGACTAGCGGGGGGGAGCCCGGCACAGATACGCAGTATTTT | CASRTSGGEPGTDTQYF
TRBJ2-1 | NA | TRBV28 | TRBD1 | TGTGCCAGCAGCCCGACAGGGTTGATCTACAATGAGCAGTTCTTC | CASSPTGLIYNEQFF
TRBJ2-1 | few | TRBV6-4 | NA | TGTGCCAGCAGTGACTCGGATTACAATGAGCAGTTCTTC | CASSDSDYNEQFF
TRBJ2-1 | NA | TRBV6-2/TRBV6-3 | NA | TGTGCCAGCGTCGGCCGAAATGAGCAGTTCTTC | CASVGRNEQFF
TRBJ1-2 | many | TRBV6-1 | NA | TGTGCCAGCAGTGAAGCGAAAGGGTCCGGCTACACCTTC | CASSEAKGSGYTF
TRBJ2-5 | few | TRBV12-5 | NA | TGTGCTAGTGGGCCTATGCAAAACAGGGATAGAGGGACCCAGTACTTC | CASGPMQNRDRGTQYF
TRBJ2-2 | NA | TRBV27 | TRBD1 | TGTGCCAGCAGTTTCGGGGACAGGGGAGGGTTTTCCGGGGAGCTGTTTTTT | CASSFGDRGGFSGELFF
TRBJ2-5 | NA | TRBV6-2/TRBV6-3 | TRBD2 | TGTGCCAGCAGTTACGGGGTAGCGGGGGTCCGAGAGACCCAGTACTTC | CASSYGVAGVRETQYF
TRBJ2-5 | many | TRBV7-9 | TRBD2 | TGTGCCAGCAGCTTAAGGATCGCGGGGGGGCCGGAGACCCAGTACTTC | CASSLRIAGGPETQYF
TRBJ2-2 | NA | TRBV6-2/TRBV6-3 | NA | TGTGCCAGCAGTTACTCGTGGCAGGGCGCCGGGGAGCTGTTTTTT | CASSYSWQGAGELFF
TRBJ1-4 | few | TRBV28 | NA | TGTGCCAGCAGTGCGCTCATCCGTCAACTGTTTTTT | CASSALIRQLFF
TRBJ1-3 | NA | TRBV13 | NA | TGTGCCAGCAGCCCGAGACAGACTGGAAACACCATATATTTT | CASSPRQTGNTIYF
TRBJ1-1 | few | TRBV12-5 | NA | TGTGCTAGTGGTTTGATTGGGGCAGAAGCTTTCTTT | CASGLIGAEAFF
TRBJ2-3 | few | TRBV5-5 | TRBD2 | TGTGCCAGCAGCGTACTAGCGGGGGGTACAGATACGCAGTATTTT | CASSVLAGGTDTQYF
TRBJ2-2 | many | TRBV7-6 | NA | TGTGCCAGCAGCTTAGGAACAGGACCAACCGGGGAGCTGTTTTTT | CASSLGTGPTGELFF
TRBJ2-3 | few | TRBV7-2 | TRBD1 | TGTGCCAGCAGCAGGACAGGGTCGAGAGATACGCAGTATTTT | CASSRTGSRDTQYF
TRBJ2-7 | few | TRBV27 | NA | TGTGCCAGCAAGGGTGGGGCTACGAGCTACGAGCAGTACTTC | CASKGGATSYEQYF
TRBJ1-5 | NA | TRBV27 | TRBD1 | TGTGCCAGCAGTTTATCAACCCCAGGGGGGGATCAGCCCCAGCATTTT | CASSLSTPGGDQPQHF
TRBJ2-7 | NA | TRBV6-1 | NA | TGTGCCAGCAGTGACGGTAAGGAAACCGTCTCCTACGAGCAGTACTTC | CASSDGKETVSYEQYF
TRBJ1-1 | NA | TRBV6-5 | NA | TGTGCCAGCAGTTACGGGGTCCCAGGGGCCACTGAAGCTTTCTTT | CASSYGVPGATEAFF
TRBJ2-1 | NA | TRBV6-5 | TRBD2 | TGTGCCAGCAGTTACTCTACTAGCGGGGAATACAATGAGCAGTTCTTC | CASSYSTSGEYNEQFF
TRBJ2-1 | many | TRBV7-9 | TRBD2 | TGTGCCAGCCGGACGGGAGGTTCCGGGCGGTTGTTTATTTACAATGAGCAGTTCTTC | CASRTGGSGRLFIYNEQFF
TRBJ2-4 | NA | TRBV6-6 | TRBD1 | TGTGCCAGCAGGCCCGGGACAGACAAAAACATTCAGTACTTC | CASRPGTDKNIQYF
TRBJ2-1 | NA | TRBV7-9 | NA | TGTGCCAGCAGCTTTGAAAGGTCAGGACGTCTTGAGCAGTTCTTC | CASSFERSGRLEQFF
TRBJ1-2 | many | TRBV7-9 | NA | TGTGCCAGCATCAGCCCCCGAGTTGAGGGCTACACCTTC | CASISPRVEGYTF
TRBJ1-5 | NA | TRBV5-1 | NA | TGCGCCAGCAGCTTGGTCACGGGCAGGGAGCCCCAGCATTTT | CASSLVTGREPQHF
TRBJ2-5 | few | TRBV6-6 | TRBD2 | TGTGCCAGCACCCGGACTAGCGGGGGGCACCTAGAGACCCAGTACTTC | CASTRTSGGHLETQYF
TRBJ2-3 | NA | TRBV27 | NA | TGTGCCAGCAGTTTGCTCGGGGTGGGCACAGATACGCAGTATTTT | CASSLLGVGTDTQYF
TRBJ2-5 | once | TRBV29-1 | NA | TGCAGCGTGGACAGTGAAGTTCAAGAGACCCAGTACTTC | CSVDSEVQETQYF
TRBJ2-3 | few | TRBV4-1 | TRBD1 | TGCGCCAGCAGCCAAGAAGGGGGCAGCCCGAGGGCAGATACGCAGTATTTT | CASSQEGGSPRADTQYF
TRBJ2-1 | many | TRBV27 | TRBD1 | TGTGCCAGCAGTTGGACAGGGGGGAATGAGCAGTTCTTC | CASSWTGGNEQFF